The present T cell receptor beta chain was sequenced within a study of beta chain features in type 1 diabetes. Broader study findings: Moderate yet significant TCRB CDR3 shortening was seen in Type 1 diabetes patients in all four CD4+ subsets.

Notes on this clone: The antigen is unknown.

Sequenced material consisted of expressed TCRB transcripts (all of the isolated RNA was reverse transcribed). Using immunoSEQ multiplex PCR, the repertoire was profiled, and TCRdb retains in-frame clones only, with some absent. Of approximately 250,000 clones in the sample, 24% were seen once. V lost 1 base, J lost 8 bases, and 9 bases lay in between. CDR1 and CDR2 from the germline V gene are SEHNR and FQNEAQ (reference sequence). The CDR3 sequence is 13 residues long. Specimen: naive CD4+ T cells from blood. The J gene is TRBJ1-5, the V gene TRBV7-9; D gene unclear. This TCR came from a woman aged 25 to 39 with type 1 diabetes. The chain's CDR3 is CASSLVSGEPQHF. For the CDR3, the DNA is TGTGCCAGCAGCTTAGTATCCGGGGAGCCCCAGCATTTT.